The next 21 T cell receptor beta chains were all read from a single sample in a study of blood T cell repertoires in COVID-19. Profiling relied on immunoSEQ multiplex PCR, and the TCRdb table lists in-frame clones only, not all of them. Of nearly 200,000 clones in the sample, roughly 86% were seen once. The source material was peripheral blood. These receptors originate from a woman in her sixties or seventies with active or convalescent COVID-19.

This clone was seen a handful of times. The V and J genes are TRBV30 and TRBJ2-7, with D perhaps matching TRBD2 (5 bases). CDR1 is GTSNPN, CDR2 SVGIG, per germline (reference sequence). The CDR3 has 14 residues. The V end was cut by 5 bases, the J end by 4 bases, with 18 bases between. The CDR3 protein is CAWANGGKTYEQYF. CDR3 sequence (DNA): TGTGCCTGGGCCAACGGAGGAAAGACTTACGAGCAGTACTTC.

CDR3: CNVFDTQETQYF. The DNA for the CDR3 is TGCAACGTCTTCGACACCCAAGAGACCCAGTACTTC. The chain has TRBV29-1 and TRBJ2-5; D gene unclear. Germline CDR1 and CDR2: SQVTM and ANQGSEA. The CDR3 is made up of 12 amino acids.

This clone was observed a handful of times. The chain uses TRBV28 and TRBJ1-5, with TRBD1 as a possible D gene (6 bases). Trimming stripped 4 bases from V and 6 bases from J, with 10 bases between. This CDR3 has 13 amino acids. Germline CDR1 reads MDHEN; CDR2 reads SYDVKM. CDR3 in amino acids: CASSWGRLQPQHF. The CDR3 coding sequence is TGTGCCAGCAGTTGGGGGCGACTTCAGCCCCAGCATTTT. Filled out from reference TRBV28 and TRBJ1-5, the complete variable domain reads DVKVTQSSRYLVKRTGEKVFLECVQDMDHENMFWYRQDPGLGLRLIYFSYDVKMKEKGDIPEGYSVSREKKERFSLILESASTNQTSMYLCASSWGRLQPQHFGDGTRLSIL.

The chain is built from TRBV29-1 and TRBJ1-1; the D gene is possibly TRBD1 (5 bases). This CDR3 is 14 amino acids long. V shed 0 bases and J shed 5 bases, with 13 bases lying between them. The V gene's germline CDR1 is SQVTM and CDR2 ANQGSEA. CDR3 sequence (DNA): TGCAGCGTTGAAGATCAGGGAATTTCGACTGAAGCTTTCTTT. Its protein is CSVEDQGISTEAFF.

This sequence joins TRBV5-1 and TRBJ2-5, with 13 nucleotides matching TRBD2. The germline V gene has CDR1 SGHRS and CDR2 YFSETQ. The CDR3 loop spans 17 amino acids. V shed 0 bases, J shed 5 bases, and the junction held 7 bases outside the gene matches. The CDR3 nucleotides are TGCGCCAGCAGCTTGGCCCGGACTAGCGGGAGCGGGGAGACCCAGTACTTC. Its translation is CASSLARTSGSGETQYF.

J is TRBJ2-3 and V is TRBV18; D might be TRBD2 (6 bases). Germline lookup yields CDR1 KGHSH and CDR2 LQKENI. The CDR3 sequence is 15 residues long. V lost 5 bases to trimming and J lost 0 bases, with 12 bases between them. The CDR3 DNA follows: TGTGCCAGCTCATGGGCGGGACGAAGCACAGATACGCAGTATTTT. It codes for CASSWAGRSTDTQYF.

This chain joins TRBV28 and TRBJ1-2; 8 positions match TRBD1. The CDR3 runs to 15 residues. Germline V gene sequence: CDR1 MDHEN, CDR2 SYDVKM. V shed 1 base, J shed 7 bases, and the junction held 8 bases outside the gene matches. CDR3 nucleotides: TGTGCCAGCAGTTTATATGGGACAGGATCGGGTGGCTACACCTTC. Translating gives CASSLYGTGSGGYTF.

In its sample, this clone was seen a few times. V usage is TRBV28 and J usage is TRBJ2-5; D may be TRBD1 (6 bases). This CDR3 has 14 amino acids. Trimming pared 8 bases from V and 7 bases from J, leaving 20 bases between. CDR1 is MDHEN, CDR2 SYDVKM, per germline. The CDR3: CASSLGQEVATQYF. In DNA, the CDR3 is TGTGCCAGCTCTTTGGGACAAGAAGTGGCGACCCAGTACTTC.

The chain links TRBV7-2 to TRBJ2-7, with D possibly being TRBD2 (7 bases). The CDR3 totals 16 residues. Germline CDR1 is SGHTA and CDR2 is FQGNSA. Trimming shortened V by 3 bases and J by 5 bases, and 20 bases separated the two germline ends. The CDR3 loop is CASSFTLGGGEDEQYF. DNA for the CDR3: TGTGCCAGCAGCTTCACCTTGGGGGGGGGCGAAGACGAGCAGTACTTC.

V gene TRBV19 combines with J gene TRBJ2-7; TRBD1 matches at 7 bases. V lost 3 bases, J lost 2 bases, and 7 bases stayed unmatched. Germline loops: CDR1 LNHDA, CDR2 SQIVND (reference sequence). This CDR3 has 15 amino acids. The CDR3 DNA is TGTGCCAGTAGTATGGGGACAGCAGCACCCTACGAGCAGTACTTC. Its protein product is CASSMGTAAPYEQYF.

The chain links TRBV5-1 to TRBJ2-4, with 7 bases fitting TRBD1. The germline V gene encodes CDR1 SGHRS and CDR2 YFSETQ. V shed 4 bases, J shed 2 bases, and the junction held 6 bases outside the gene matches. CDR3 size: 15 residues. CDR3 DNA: TGCGCCAGCAGCGATTACAGGGGAACCAAAAACATTCAGTACTTC. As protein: CASSDYRGTKNIQYF.

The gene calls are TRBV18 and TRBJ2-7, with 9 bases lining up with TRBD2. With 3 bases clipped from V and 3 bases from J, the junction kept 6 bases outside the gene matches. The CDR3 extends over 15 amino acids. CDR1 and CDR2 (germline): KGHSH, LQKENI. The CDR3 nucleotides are TGTGCCAGCTCACCTAGTAGCGGGAGACTCTACGAGCAGTACTTC. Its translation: CASSPSSGRLYEQYF.

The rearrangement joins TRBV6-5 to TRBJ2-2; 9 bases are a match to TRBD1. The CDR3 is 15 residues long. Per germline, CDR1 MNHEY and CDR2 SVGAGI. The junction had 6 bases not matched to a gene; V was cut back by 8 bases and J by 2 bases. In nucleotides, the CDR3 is TGTGCCAGCGTACACAGGGGGCTCAACACCGGGGAGCTGTTTTTT. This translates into CASVHRGLNTGELFF.

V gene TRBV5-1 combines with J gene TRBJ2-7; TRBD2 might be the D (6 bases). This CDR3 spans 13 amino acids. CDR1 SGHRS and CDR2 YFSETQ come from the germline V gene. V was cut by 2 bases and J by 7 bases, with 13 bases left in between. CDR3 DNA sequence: TGCGCCAGCAGCTTACAGGTCGCGGGGGAGCAGTACTTC. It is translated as CASSLQVAGEQYF. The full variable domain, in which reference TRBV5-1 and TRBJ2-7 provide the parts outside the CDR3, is KAGVTQTPRYLIKTRGQQVTLSCSPISGHRSVSWYQQTPGQGLQFLFEYFSETQRNKGNFPGRFSGRQFSNSRSEMNVSTLELGDSALYLCASSLQVAGEQYFGPGTRLTVT.

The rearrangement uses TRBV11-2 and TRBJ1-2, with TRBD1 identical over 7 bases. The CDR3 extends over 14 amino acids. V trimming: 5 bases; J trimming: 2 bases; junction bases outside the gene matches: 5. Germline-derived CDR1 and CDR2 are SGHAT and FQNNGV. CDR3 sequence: CASSPTTGNYGYTF. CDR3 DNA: TGTGCCAGCAGCCCTACGACAGGGAACTATGGCTACACCTTC. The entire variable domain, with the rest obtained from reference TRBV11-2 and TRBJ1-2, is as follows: EAGVAQSPRYKIIEKRQSVAFWCNPISGHATLYWYQQILGQGPKLLIQFQNNGVVDDSQLPKDRFSAERLKGVDSTLKIQPAKLEDSAVYLCASSPTTGNYGYTFGSGTRLTVV.

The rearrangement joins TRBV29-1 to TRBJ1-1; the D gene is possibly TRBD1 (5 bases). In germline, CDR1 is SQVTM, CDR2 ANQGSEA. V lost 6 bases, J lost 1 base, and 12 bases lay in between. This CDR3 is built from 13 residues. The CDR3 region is CSVGLGQNTEAFF. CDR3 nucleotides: TGCAGCGTGGGGCTGGGGCAGAACACTGAAGCTTTCTTT.

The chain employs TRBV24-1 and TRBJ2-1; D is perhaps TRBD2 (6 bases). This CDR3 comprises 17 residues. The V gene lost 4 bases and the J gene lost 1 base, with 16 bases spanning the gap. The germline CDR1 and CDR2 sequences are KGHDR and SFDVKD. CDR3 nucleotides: TGTGCCACCAGTGACCTCAGGAGCGGGCAATCCTACAATGAGCAGTTCTTC. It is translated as CATSDLRSGQSYNEQFF.

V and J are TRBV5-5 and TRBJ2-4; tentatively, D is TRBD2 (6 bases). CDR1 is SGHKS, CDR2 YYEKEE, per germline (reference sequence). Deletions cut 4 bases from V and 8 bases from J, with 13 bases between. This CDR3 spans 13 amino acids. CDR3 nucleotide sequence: TGTGCCAGCAGCGACGGGACTCAGGACATTCAGTACTTC. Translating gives CASSDGTQDIQYF.

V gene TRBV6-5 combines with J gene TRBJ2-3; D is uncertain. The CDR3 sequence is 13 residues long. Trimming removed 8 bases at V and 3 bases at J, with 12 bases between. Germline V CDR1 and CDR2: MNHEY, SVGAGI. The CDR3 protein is CASRSLGTDTQYF. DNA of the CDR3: TGTGCCAGCCGTTCCCTAGGAACAGATACGCAGTATTTT.

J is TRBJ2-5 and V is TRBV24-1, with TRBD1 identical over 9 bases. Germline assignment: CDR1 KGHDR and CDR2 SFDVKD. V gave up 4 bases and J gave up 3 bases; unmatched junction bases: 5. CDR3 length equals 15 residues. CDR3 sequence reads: CATSDNRGPKETQYF. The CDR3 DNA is TGTGCCACCAGTGACAACAGGGGGCCGAAAGAGACCCAGTACTTC.

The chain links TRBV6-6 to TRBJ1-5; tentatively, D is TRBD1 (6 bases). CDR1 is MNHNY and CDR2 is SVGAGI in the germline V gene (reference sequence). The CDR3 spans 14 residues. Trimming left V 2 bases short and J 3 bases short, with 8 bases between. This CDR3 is CASSYRTDNQPQHF. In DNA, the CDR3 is TGTGCCAGCAGTTACCGGACAGACAATCAGCCCCAGCATTTT.